Listed below are T cell receptor beta chains from one sample, sequenced in a study of vaccination effects on CD4 cells after COVID-19. Their recognized antigens are unknown. TCRdb's copy holds only in-frame clones and misses some; the assay was immunoSEQ multiplex PCR. There are 50,000 to 60,000 clones in the sample; 78% occur only once, and roughly 4.2% lies in the top ten. The sample in question was CD4+ T cells from PBMCs cultured without peptide, obtained after COVID-19 vaccination. These receptors originate from a human donor who received a COVID-19 vaccine. The CDR3 runs from the conserved cysteine through the conserved F or W. A D gene is named only where the DNA matches it firmly. Not all rows give a size; the values are once, few, many and, for expanded clones, a class.

j_call: TRBJ1-5
d_call: -
v_call: TRBV12-3/TRBV12-4
clone_size: -
cdr3_aa: CASSLGSNQPQHF
cdr3_nt: TGTGCCAGCAGCCTTGGCAGTAATCAGCCCCAGCATTTT

j_call: TRBJ1-2
d_call: -
v_call: TRBV7-9
clone_size: -
cdr3_aa: CASSLFGPLGEYYGYTF
cdr3_nt: TGTGCCAGCAGCCTTTTCGGGCCGTTGGGGGAATATTATGGCTACACCTTC

j_call: TRBJ2-1
d_call: -
v_call: TRBV6-2/TRBV6-3
clone_size: -
cdr3_aa: CASSYSTGSAYNEQFF
cdr3_nt: TGTGCCAGCAGTTACTCGACAGGATCCGCCTACAATGAGCAGTTCTTC

j_call: TRBJ1-1
d_call: -
v_call: TRBV27
clone_size: -
cdr3_aa: CASFRPRRGANTEAFF
cdr3_nt: TGTGCCAGCTTTAGACCTAGGAGGGGGGCGAACACTGAAGCTTTCTTT

j_call: TRBJ2-5
d_call: -
v_call: TRBV27
clone_size: -
cdr3_aa: CASSLPQETQYF
cdr3_nt: TGTGCCAGCAGTTTACCTCAAGAGACCCAGTACTTC

j_call: TRBJ1-1
d_call: -
v_call: TRBV12-3/TRBV12-4
clone_size: few
cdr3_aa: CASGRGPNTEAFF
cdr3_nt: TGTGCCAGCGGGAGAGGACCGAACACTGAAGCTTTCTTT

j_call: TRBJ2-1
d_call: -
v_call: TRBV6-1
clone_size: -
cdr3_aa: CASSEVDRTRNEQFF
cdr3_nt: TGTGCCAGCAGTGAAGTGGACCGAACTCGGAATGAGCAGTTCTTC

j_call: TRBJ1-4
d_call: -
v_call: TRBV2
clone_size: -
cdr3_aa: CASRRGEEKLFF
cdr3_nt: TGTGCCAGCAGGAGGGGAGAGGAAAAACTGTTTTTT

j_call: TRBJ2-7
d_call: TRBD1
v_call: TRBV6-2/TRBV6-3
clone_size: -
cdr3_aa: CASSSDRGLYEQYF
cdr3_nt: TGTGCCAGCAGTTCCGACAGGGGGCTGTACGAGCAGTACTTC

j_call: TRBJ1-6
d_call: -
v_call: TRBV10-3
clone_size: -
cdr3_aa: CAISPRGNSPLHF
cdr3_nt: TGTGCCATCAGCCCTCGGGGTAATTCACCCCTCCACTTT